Listed below are T cell receptor beta chains from one sample, sequenced in a study of cytomegalovirus exposure and HLA in healthy donors. Measured with immunoSEQ multiplex PCR; TCRdb has only the in-frame clones, and not every one. The data contain 200,000 to 250,000 clones, approximately 80% of them singletons. The sequenced sample was PBMCs. These receptors came from a boy aged 2-9 years in good health and CMV-seronegative. The CDR3 runs from the conserved cysteine through the conserved F or W. The D gene is left open where the match is weak. Some rows have no size entry. The others give once, few or many, or a class for an expanded clone.

j_call: TRBJ2-4
v_call: TRBV30
clone_size: -
d_call: TRBD1
cdr3_nt: TGTGCCTGGAGCCAAGGGACAGGGCTCGAAAACATTCAGTACTTC
cdr3_aa: CAWSQGTGLENIQYF

j_call: TRBJ2-7
v_call: TRBV7-9
clone_size: -
d_call: TRBD1
cdr3_nt: TGTTCCAGCAGCTACCAGGGGGATCCCTACGAGCAGTACTTC
cdr3_aa: CSSSYQGDPYEQYF

j_call: TRBJ1-4
v_call: TRBV10-3
clone_size: -
d_call: TRBD1
cdr3_nt: TGTGCCATCAGTCCTACCGGGACAGGGTATGAAAAACTGTTTTTT
cdr3_aa: CAISPTGTGYEKLFF

j_call: TRBJ2-3
v_call: TRBV5-4
clone_size: -
d_call: -
cdr3_nt: TGTGCCAGCAGCCAACCGAGCCCCGATACGCAGTATTTT
cdr3_aa: CASSQPSPDTQYF

j_call: TRBJ2-7
v_call: TRBV4-1
clone_size: -
d_call: TRBD1
cdr3_nt: TGCGCCAGCAGCCTGGACAGGGGAGGCTACGAGCAGTACTTC
cdr3_aa: CASSLDRGGYEQYF

j_call: TRBJ1-3
v_call: TRBV7-2
clone_size: -
d_call: TRBD1
cdr3_nt: TGTGCCAGCAGGAAGAACAGACAGGGGAACACCATATATTTT
cdr3_aa: CASRKNRQGNTIYF

j_call: TRBJ1-1
v_call: TRBV11-2
clone_size: -
d_call: -
cdr3_nt: TGTGCCAGCAGCTTAGAGCAGGGGACTGAAGCTTTCTTT
cdr3_aa: CASSLEQGTEAFF

j_call: TRBJ2-3
v_call: TRBV11-3
clone_size: -
d_call: TRBD2
cdr3_nt: TGTGCCAGCAGCGACGGGGGGGGCACAGATACGCAGTATTTT
cdr3_aa: CASSDGGGTDTQYF

j_call: TRBJ1-2
v_call: TRBV6-5
clone_size: few
d_call: TRBD1
cdr3_nt: TGTGCCAGCAGTCCACAGGGGCACTATGGCTACACCTTC
cdr3_aa: CASSPQGHYGYTF

j_call: TRBJ2-1
v_call: TRBV27
clone_size: -
d_call: -
cdr3_nt: TGTGCCAGCAGTGTCAGCAAGACTAGCTACAATGAGCAGTTCTTC
cdr3_aa: CASSVSKTSYNEQFF

j_call: TRBJ2-1
v_call: TRBV29-1
clone_size: -
d_call: TRBD2
cdr3_nt: TGCAGCGTTGATAGCGGGGCTCACAATGAGCAGTTCTTC
cdr3_aa: CSVDSGAHNEQFF

j_call: TRBJ2-3
v_call: TRBV7-9
clone_size: -
d_call: TRBD2
cdr3_nt: TGTGCCAGCAGCTTAGGACCCGGGGGGGCAGAGACAGATACGCAGTATTTT
cdr3_aa: CASSLGPGGAETDTQYF

j_call: TRBJ2-7
v_call: TRBV7-2
clone_size: -
d_call: TRBD2
cdr3_nt: TGTGCCAGCAGCTTAGGCTCTCCGGGACTACTATTTACCTACGAGCAGTACTTC
cdr3_aa: CASSLGSPGLLFTYEQYF

j_call: TRBJ2-1
v_call: TRBV9
clone_size: -
d_call: -
cdr3_nt: TGTGCCAGCAGCGTAGACGGGGGGCAGGGTGAGCAGTTCTTC
cdr3_aa: CASSVDGGQGEQFF

j_call: TRBJ2-1
v_call: TRBV27
clone_size: -
d_call: TRBD2
cdr3_nt: TGTGCCAGCAGACGGACTAGCGGGGGGTACAATGAGCAGTTCTTC
cdr3_aa: CASRRTSGGYNEQFF

j_call: TRBJ1-6
v_call: TRBV14
clone_size: -
d_call: TRBD1
cdr3_nt: TGTGCCAGCAGCCAAGGACAGGGTTATTCACCCCTCCACTTT
cdr3_aa: CASSQGQGYSPLHF